The text below deals with one TCR beta chain. Its target is not known. The record originates from a study of PD-1 blockade in classical Hodgkin lymphoma. Study-wide results and limits: Newly diagnosed patients were reported to start with lower TCR diversity than healthy donors. Diversity in CD4+ TCRs, unlike that measured in CD8+ TCRs, had risen significantly by C4D1.

Autologous stem cell transplantation was followed by relapse in every patient, and brentuximab vedotin exposure varied. Patients had relapsed/refractory classical Hodgkin lymphoma with complete response, partial response or progressive disease as best response. Trimming stripped 6 bases from V and 4 bases from J, with 9 bases between. This CDR3 contains 12 residues. Germline V gene lookup returns CDR1 MNHEY and CDR2 SMNVEV (reference sequence). Measured with immunoSEQ multiplex PCR; TCRdb has only the in-frame clones, and not every one. Among 40,000 to 45,000 clones listed, roughly 80% were seen once.

This chain joins TRBV27 and TRBJ1-1; D not resolved. This clonotype was obtained from a human donor with classical Hodgkin lymphoma. The material sequenced was peripheral blood mononuclear cells (PBMCs), taken at baseline. CDR3 nucleotides: TGTGCCAGCAGGGGAGGGTCCACTGAAGCTTTCTTT. Translation gives CASRGGSTEAFF.